Presented here are 14 T cell receptor beta chains from one specimen sequenced in a study of blood T cell repertoires in COVID-19 (dated by TCRdb to about 2020). Library preparation was by the immunoSEQ multiplex PCR assay. Drawn from immuneACCESS, this table holds only the in-frame rearrangements with V and J called that TCRdb kept. Clones are partly lost; checked studies trace under half to an unresolved V gene and leave the rest unexplained. The sample data list about 51,000 clones, and just over 85% of these were observed just once. The ten largest clones take up 4% to 5% of the sample. The sequenced material came from peripheral blood. Receptors originate from a man at least 80 years old with active COVID-19.

This rearrangement joins TRBV18 to TRBJ2-3, with 11 bases lining up with TRBD1. This CDR3 has 18 residues. V trimming: 4 bases; J trimming: 8 bases; junction bases outside the gene matches: 17. From germline, CDR1 is KGHSH and CDR2 LQKENI. For the CDR3, the DNA is TGTGCCAGCTCACAAACCGGGACAGGGGGTCTTGCGGAGGGTACGCAGTATTTT. Its translation: CASSQTGTGGLAEGTQYF.

The rearrangement links TRBV11-2 to TRBJ2-7; 9 bases match TRBD2. CDR3 length: 14 amino acids. The trim removed 5 bases at V and 2 bases at J, leaving 4 bases unmatched. The germline V gene has CDR1 SGHAT and CDR2 FQNNGV. The CDR3 region has the DNA TGTGCCAGCAGCCGGGGACTAGCAACCTACGAGCAGTACTTC. Residues: CASSRGLATYEQYF.

The chain employs TRBV28 and TRBJ1-1; the D gene is possibly TRBD1 (6 bases). The ends were cut back, 5 bases at V and 7 bases at J, with 11 bases in the middle. The CDR3 length is 12 residues. The germline gives CDR1 MDHEN, CDR2 SYDVKM. CDR3 bases: TGTGCCAGCAGTCTTTACAGGGTTGAAGCTTTCTTT. Its protein is CASSLYRVEAFF.

Worth noting for this clone: At one boundary the junction diverges from the germline segment, which might be a read error. This chain uses TRBV7-2 with TRBJ2-3; a possible D gene is TRBD2 (6 bases). The germline CDR1 and CDR2 sequences are SGHTA and FQGNSA. This CDR3 has 14 residues. As DNA, the CDR3 is TGTGCCAGCCGATACGCGGGAAACACAGATTCGCAGTATTTT. Translation: CASRYAGNTDSQYF.

This clone has a single count. This chain uses TRBV10-3 with TRBJ1-5; a weak D match, TRBD1 (6 bases). The CDR3 consists of 15 residues. Trimming pared 3 bases from V and 3 bases from J, leaving 12 bases between. Germline CDR1 is ENHRY and CDR2 is SYGVKD. CDR3 in amino acids: CAISDPQGDNQPQHF. CDR3 bases: TGTGCCATCAGTGATCCACAGGGAGACAATCAGCCCCAGCATTTT.

The CDR3 DNA follows: TGCGCCAGCAGCCAGGGGACTAGCGGGAGCCCCTACAATGAGCAGTTCTTC. This gives the protein CASSQGTSGSPYNEQFF. The chain uses TRBV4-3 and TRBJ2-1, with 14 bases fitting TRBD2. This CDR3 is built from 17 residues. From germline, CDR1 is LGHNA and CDR2 YSLEER. Trimming took 3 bases from V and 2 from J; bases not matched to a gene: 3.

This clone was seen a few times. V is TRBV19 and J is TRBJ1-5; TRBD1 agrees at 7 bases. Losses at the gene ends were 3 bases for V and 2 bases for J; bases not matched to a gene: 7. This CDR3 is built from 16 residues. Germline values: CDR1 LNHDA, CDR2 SQIVND (reference sequence). CDR3 residues: CASSITGARGNQPQHF. CDR3 sequence (DNA): TGTGCCAGTAGTATTACAGGGGCAAGAGGCAATCAGCCCCAGCATTTT.

The J gene is TRBJ2-1, the V gene TRBV19; maybe TRBD1 (6 bases). V was pared by 9 bases and J by 2 bases, with 14 bases between. Germline V gene sequence: CDR1 LNHDA, CDR2 SQIVND (reference sequence). The CDR3 consists of 14 residues. CDR3 bases: TGTGCCAGCAGGGCCAGGGGTCCCTACAATGAGCAGTTCTTC. Translation gives CASRARGPYNEQFF.

This chain connects TRBV6-4 to TRBJ2-3; 10 bases are shared with TRBD2. Germline CDR1 reads MRHNA; CDR2 reads SNTAGT. The CDR3 spans 16 residues. V gave up 4 bases and J gave up 2 bases; unmatched junction bases: 6. The CDR3 nucleotides are TGTGCCAGCAGTGCCACTAGCGGGGACCCCACAGATACGCAGTATTTT. Translation: CASSATSGDPTDTQYF.

The CDR3 loop is CASSQALVTRYEQYF. DNA of the CDR3: TGTGCCAGCAGCCAAGCCCTCGTCACGCGCTACGAGCAGTACTTC. V and J are TRBV3-1 (or the pseudogene TRBV3-2) and TRBJ2-7; no clear D gene. CDR1 and CDR2 (germline): LGHDT, YNNKEL (reference sequence). The CDR3 is made up of 15 amino acids. V was cut by 1 base and J by 3 bases, with 13 bases left in between.

This clone came up a few times. This rearrangement joins TRBV19 to TRBJ1-5; 9 bases fit TRBD1. This CDR3 has 16 residues. From germline, CDR1 is LNHDA and CDR2 SQIVND (reference sequence). Trimming cost V 1 base and J 2 bases; bases outside gene matches: 3. The CDR3 DNA follows: TGTGCCAGTAGTATAGTGGGACAGGGCGGCAATCAGCCCCAGCATTTT. Translated, it gives CASSIVGQGGNQPQHF. The complete variable domain, with remaining parts taken from reference TRBV19 and TRBJ1-5, reads DGGITQSPKYLFRKEGQNVTLSCEQNLNHDAMYWYRQDPGQGLRLIYYSQIVNDFQKGDIAEGYSVSREKKESFPLTVTSAQKNPTAFYLCASSIVGQGGNQPQHFGDGTRLSIL.

V and J are TRBV2 and TRBJ1-6; the match to TRBD1 covers 9 bases. V was pared by 7 bases and J by 14 bases, with 12 bases of the junction left unmatched. CDR3 length equals 14 residues. Per the germline V gene, CDR1 is SNHLY and CDR2 is FYNNEI. The CDR3 coding sequence is TGTGCCAGCAATCCACAGGGGGCGCGGGAGACCCTCCACTTT. Translation: CASNPQGARETLHF.

CDR3: CAWMRVYGYTF. CDR3 bases: TGTGCCTGGATGAGGGTCTATGGCTACACCTTC. This chain links TRBV30 with TRBJ1-2, with D unclear. The germline CDR1 and CDR2 sequences are GTSNPN and SVGIG (reference sequence). The CDR3 has 11 amino acids. Trimming pared 4 bases from V and 4 bases from J, leaving 7 bases between.

In regard to this clone: Other DNA sequences within the sample encode an identical CDR3. V usage is TRBV5-1 and J usage is TRBJ1-1, with TRBD1 as a possible D gene (6 bases). The CDR3 totals 13 residues. V gave up 4 bases and J gave up 6 bases, with 13 bases separating them. Germline CDR1 SGHRS, CDR2 YFSETQ. The CDR3 here is CASSLGQGSEAFF. The CDR3 DNA reads as TGCGCCAGCAGCCTGGGGCAGGGGTCTGAAGCTTTCTTT.